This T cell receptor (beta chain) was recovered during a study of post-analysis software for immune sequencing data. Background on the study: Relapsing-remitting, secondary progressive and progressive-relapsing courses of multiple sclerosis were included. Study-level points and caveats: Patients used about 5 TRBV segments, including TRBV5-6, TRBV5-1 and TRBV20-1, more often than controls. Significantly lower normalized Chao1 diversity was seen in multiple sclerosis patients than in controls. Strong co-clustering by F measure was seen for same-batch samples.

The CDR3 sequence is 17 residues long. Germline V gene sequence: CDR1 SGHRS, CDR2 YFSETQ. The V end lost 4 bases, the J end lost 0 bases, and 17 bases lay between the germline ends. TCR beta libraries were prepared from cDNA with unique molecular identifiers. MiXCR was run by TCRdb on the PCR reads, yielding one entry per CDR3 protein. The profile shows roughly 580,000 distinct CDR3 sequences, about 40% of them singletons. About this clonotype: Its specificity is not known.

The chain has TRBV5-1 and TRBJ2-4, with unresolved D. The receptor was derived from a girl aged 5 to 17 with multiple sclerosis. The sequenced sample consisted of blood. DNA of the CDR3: TGCGCCAGCAGCGCGTCTCCCCCTGGGATAGCCAAAAACATTCAGTACTTC. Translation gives CASSASPPGIAKNIQYF.